Listed here is a single TCR beta chain. This clonotype has at least ten counts. The clone's antigen remains unknown. The input lacks base qualities; no much larger clone sits a single base away. The data belong to a study of neurological immune-mediated disorders (dated by TCRdb to between 2018 and 2021). For the study in its entirety: Among the approximately 35 multiple sclerosis patients, approximately 31 had relapsing-remitting MS and 3 had secondary progressive MS. The study compared peripheral blood TCR-beta repertoires of HTLV-I-associated myelopathy (HAM/TSP) patients, multiple sclerosis patients and healthy controls using UMI-based sequencing. The roughly 99 TCR-beta libraries covered PBMC samples along with longitudinal samples, technical triplicates, and paired sorted CD4+ and CD8+ T-cell subsets. The cohort was made up of about 65 subjects, consisting of roughly 14 HAM/TSP patients, 34 multiple sclerosis patients and around 20 healthy controls. The paper as a whole reports these results and caveats: The highest TCR clonal expansion was observed in HAM/TSP patients, whereas the lowest was observed in MS patients, even when compared with healthy controls. No clinical or MRI features were associated with the MS cluster, and the authors said that larger cohorts are needed. Expanded clones from different subjects shared no identical CDR3 amino acid sequences, which suggests that TCR-beta repertoires were private in all groups. In a phylogenetic analysis, the repertoires of 18 out of 34 MS patients fell into a single cluster of related CDR3 sequences, pointing to a possible signature at the repertoire level.

The germline V end is reduced by 5 bases and the J end by 4 bases; junction bases left unmatched: 10. Reading from cysteine to phenylalanine, the CDR3 counts 15 amino acids. Only the CDR3 portion is preserved as DNA: 45 bases, with reading frame beginning at the first base. Via the germline V gene (reference sequence), CDR1 is DFQATT and CDR2 SNEGSKA. To synthesize cDNA, template-switch 5'RACE was performed with a primer carrying a 10-nucleotide random unique molecular identifier so that each TCR transcript was tagged. Each sequencing run produced over 170 million TCR-beta sequences covering 15-18 subjects. Total RNA was extracted with the RNeasy kit. The KAPA Real-time Library Amplification kit was used to amplify TCR-beta VDJ regions with primers targeting the TCR constant region and the 5'RACE anchor. A first PCR added sample indexes and Illumina adaptors, after which a second PCR increased the library yield. The roughly 650 bp TCR product was size-selected on a 2% E-gel SizeSelection system after Ampure bead purification. Before pooling, library quality was assessed on a Bioanalyzer, concentration was determined with Qubit, and library quantification was performed with the Kapa Library Quantification kit. An Illumina HiSeq 2500 was used to sequence the libraries paired-end at 2 x 150 bp. To increase sequence diversity, about 23-32% phiX was spiked into each library pool. The paper's processing steps were these. Quality-filtered reads were processed with the UMI-based MiGEC pipeline, and over 75% of raw TCR sequences were removed by the MiGEC pipeline during error correction. IMGT germline references were used for alignment of VDJ genes, and clonotypes were defined by a unique CDR3 amino acid sequence together with V-J genes. Clonal expansion, Shannon diversity, and CDR3 relatedness (CalcPairwiseDistances, ClusterSamples) were evaluated with VDJtools, and phylogenetic trees were built with CLCbio workbench. Expanded clones were defined as having at least 8 unique UMIs, based on coefficient-of-variation modelling across technical triplicates. TCRdb handled the public reads itself, with Q25 trimming in fastp and clone calling in MiXCR, and kept productive beta chains. Each CDR3 protein gets just one entry, which takes the most common genes and DNA from the rows behind it. TCRdb's processing, not the study's, gives the V and J calls here. Across this sample there are approximately 60,000 distinct CDR3 sequences, with roughly 4.3% seen only once. 2.5% to 3% of the sample goes to the ten largest clones.

For the unsorted PBMC libraries, 2 million PBMCs were stored in RNAlater at -80 degrees C until RNA extraction and were used to generate the libraries. Multiple sclerosis patients were enrolled in a US clinical protocol under which disease progression was evaluated by magnetic resonance imaging. Peripheral blood was subjected to Ficoll-Hypaque density gradient centrifugation to isolate PBMCs, which were then cryopreserved in liquid nitrogen. The V and J genes are TRBV20-1 and TRBJ2-7; 11 junctional bases match TRBD2. The sample comprised PBMCs. This TCR was recovered from a man aged 50 or older with multiple sclerosis. The CDR3 corresponds to CSAGSGTSGSYEQYF. The DNA sequence follows: TGCAGTGCTGGATCCGGGACTAGCGGATCGTACGAGCAGTACTTC.